Given below is one T cell receptor beta chain in context. What it recognizes is unknown. The data were obtained in a study of CD8+ T cells in alopecia areata. Study summary: Tofacitinib therapy lasting 6 to 18 months was followed by 6 months off drug. Study results and caveats: Scalp clonality and expanded CD8+ clones among the top 100 fell significantly with tofacitinib.

The ends lost 10 bases at V and 4 bases at J; junction bases unmatched: 10. This CDR3 region has 14 residues. Germline assignment: CDR1 LNHDA and CDR2 SQIVND (reference sequence). Regarding treatment: oral pan-JAK inhibitor, 5-10 mg twice daily. CD4+ and CD8+ T cells were sorted from PBMCs. In each case, RNA was isolated and then reverse transcribed into cDNA as the sequencing template. Only in-frame clones appear in the TCRdb table, and some are missing; sequencing was by immunoSEQ multiplex PCR. The repertoire includes roughly 40,000 clones, about three fifths of them detected once, and about a fifth sits in the top ten.

Source: CD8+ T cells sorted from blood, taken at week 4, from a patient treated with tofacitinib. The chain couples TRBV19 to TRBJ1-2; 9 positions match TRBD1. The receptor was derived from a human donor with alopecia areata. The CDR3 DNA follows: TGTGCCACCGCCGGGACAGGGTATATCTATGGCTACACCTTC. This sequence encodes CATAGTGYIYGYTF.